Detailed here is one T cell receptor (beta chain). As yet, its antigen is unknown. TCRdb keeps only in-frame clones here, not all; method: immunoSEQ multiplex PCR. The top ten clones hold 13% of a sample with over 150,000 clones, around 80% of them seen once. The sample comes from a study of cytomegalovirus exposure and HLA in healthy donors. The study's findings and limits: Using the classifier, cytomegalovirus status was reportedly diagnosed with high specificity and sensitivity. A few CMV-associated chains proved CMV antigen-specific in vitro. It was about 180 TCR beta chains that were listed as cytomegalovirus-associated. Rarity characterized most TCR sequences, yet some public TCRs appeared in many donors.

This CDR3 comprises 14 residues. CDR1 SNHLY and CDR2 FYNNEI come from the germline V gene. V lost 3 bases, J lost 2 bases, and 2 bases stayed unmatched. V usage is TRBV2 and J usage is TRBJ2-7, with 9 bases fitting TRBD2. What was sequenced was PBMCs. The TCR sequence derives from a woman under 40 in good health and CMV-seropositive. CDR3 residues: CASSDGTSTYEQYF. DNA for the CDR3: TGTGCCAGCAGTGACGGGACTAGCACCTACGAGCAGTACTTC.